The TCR beta chain described here comes from a study of technical replicates of blood from several donors (dated by TCRdb to the late 2010s). A word on this clone: Its cognate antigen has yet to be identified. It has no much larger one-base neighbor in the sample; base qualities were not kept.

The CDR3 contains 15 residues, cysteine and phenylalanine counted. The DNA shown is the 45-base CDR3, in frame from base 1. The germline V gene (reference sequence) yields WNHNN for CDR1 and SYGVQD for CDR2. Germline trimming: 4 bases from V, 3 bases from J; junction bases outside gene matches: 8. The method behind the library was the immunoSEQ multiplex PCR assay. TCRdb limited this immuneACCESS table to in-frame rearrangements with V and J called. A share of clones is missing; checked studies link under half to unresolved V genes, and the rest is unexplained. The sample yields approximately 59,000 clones; around 87% were counted once. The ten largest account for approximately 4.8% of the sample.

This sequence was found in a human donor in good health. Some clones in this sample may be carry-over from other donors' samples. Sample: PBMCs. The sequence is built from TRBV10-1 and TRBJ2-7; 8 of the junction bases match TRBD1. The DNA reads TGCGCCAGCAGTGGGAAAACCGGGACAGGCTACGAGCAGTACTTC. It codes for CASSGKTGTGYEQYF.